This T cell receptor (beta chain) is from a study of blood T cell repertoires in COVID-19. At the level of the study: The study drew acute and convalescent COVID-19 samples from the United States, Italy and Spain. T cells, B-cell-depleted T cells, or PBMCs supplied cDNA or gDNA.

Under the authors' procedure: The authors estimated nucleated cell counts from reference gene primer amplification. Using immunoSEQ multiplex PCR, the repertoire was profiled, and TCRdb retains in-frame clones only, with some absent. V and J calls and clone size are given by that table; D and trimming were obtained from the DNA. This sample has some 250,000 clones, with approximately 81% found just once. The length of the CDR3 is 16 residues. Germline CDR1 reads GTSNPN; CDR2 reads SVGIG (reference sequence). With 4 bases removed from V and 3 bases from J, the gap between germline ends came to 18 bases.

The chain recombines TRBV30 with TRBJ1-4; D possibly corresponds to TRBD1 (5 bases). The sequence came from a man in his sixties with acute or convalescent COVID-19. Input material: peripheral blood. The CDR3 DNA reads TGTGCCTGGACCCCTTTCCGGGGGACGGCTAATGAAAAACTGTTTTTT. Amino acids: CAWTPFRGTANEKLFF.